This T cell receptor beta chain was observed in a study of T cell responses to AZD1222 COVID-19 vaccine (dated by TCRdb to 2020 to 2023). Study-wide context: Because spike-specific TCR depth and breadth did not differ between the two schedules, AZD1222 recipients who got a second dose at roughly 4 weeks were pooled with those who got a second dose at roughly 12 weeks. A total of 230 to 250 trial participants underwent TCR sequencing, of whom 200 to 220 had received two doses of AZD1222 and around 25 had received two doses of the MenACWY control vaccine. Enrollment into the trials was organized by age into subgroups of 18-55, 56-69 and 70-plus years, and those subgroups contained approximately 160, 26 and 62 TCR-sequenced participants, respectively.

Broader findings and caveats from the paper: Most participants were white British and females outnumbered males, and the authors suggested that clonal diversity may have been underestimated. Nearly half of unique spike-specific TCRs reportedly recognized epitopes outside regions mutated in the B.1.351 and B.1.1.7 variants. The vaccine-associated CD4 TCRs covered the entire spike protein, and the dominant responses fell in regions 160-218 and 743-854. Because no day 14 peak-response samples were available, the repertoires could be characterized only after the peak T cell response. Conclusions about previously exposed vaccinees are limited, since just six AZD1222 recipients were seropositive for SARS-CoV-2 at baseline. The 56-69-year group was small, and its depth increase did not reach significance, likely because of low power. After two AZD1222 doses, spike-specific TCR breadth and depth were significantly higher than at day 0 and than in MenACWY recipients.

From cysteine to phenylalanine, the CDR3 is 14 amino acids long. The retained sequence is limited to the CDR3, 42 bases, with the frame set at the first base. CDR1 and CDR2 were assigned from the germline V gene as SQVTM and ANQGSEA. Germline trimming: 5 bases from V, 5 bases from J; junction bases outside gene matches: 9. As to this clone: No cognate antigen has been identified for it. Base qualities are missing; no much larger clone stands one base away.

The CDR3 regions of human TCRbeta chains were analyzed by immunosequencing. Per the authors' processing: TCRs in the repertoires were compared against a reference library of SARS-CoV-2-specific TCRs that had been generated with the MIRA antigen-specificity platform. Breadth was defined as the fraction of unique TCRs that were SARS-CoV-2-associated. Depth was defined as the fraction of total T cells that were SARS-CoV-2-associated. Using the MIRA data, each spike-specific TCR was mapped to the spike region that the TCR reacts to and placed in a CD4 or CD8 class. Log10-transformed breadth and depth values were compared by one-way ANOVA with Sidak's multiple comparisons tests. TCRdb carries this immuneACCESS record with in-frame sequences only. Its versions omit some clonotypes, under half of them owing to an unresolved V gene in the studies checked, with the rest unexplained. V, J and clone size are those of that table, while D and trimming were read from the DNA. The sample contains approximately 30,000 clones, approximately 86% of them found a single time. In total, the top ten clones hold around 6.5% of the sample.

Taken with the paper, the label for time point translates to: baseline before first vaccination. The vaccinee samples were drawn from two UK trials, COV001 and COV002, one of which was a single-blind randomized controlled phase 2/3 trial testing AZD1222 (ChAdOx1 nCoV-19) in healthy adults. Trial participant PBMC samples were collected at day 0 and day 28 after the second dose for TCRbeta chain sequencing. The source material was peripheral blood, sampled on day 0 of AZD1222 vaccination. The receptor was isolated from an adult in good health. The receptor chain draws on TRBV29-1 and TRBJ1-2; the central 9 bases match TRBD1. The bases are TGCAGCGTTTTCCGGCCGACAGGGGGTTATGGCTACACCTTC. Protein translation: CSVFRPTGGYGYTF. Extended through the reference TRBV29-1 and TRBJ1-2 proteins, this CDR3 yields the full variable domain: SAVISQKPSRDICQRGTSLTIQCQVDSQVTMMFWYRQQPGQSLTLIATANQGSEATYESGFVIDKFPISRPNLTFSTLTVSNMSPEDSSIYLCSVFRPTGGYGYTFGSGTRLTVV.